The 4 T cell receptor beta chains below come from one sample, sequenced in a study of T-cell memory formation after mild COVID-19. One entry per CDR3 protein, called by TCRdb with MiXCR from the 5' RACE reads. Altogether about half a million distinct CDR3 sequences are present, about 20% being singletons, with the ten largest covering over 9%. The sample was PBMCs or a T cell subset sorted from them (not recorded which). These receptors were taken from an adult woman who had mild COVID-19 (a few samples of this study predate the infection). Cell type and time point are not known.

The chain carries TRBV12-3 or TRBV12-4 and TRBJ1-1; a weak D match, TRBD1 (5 bases). This CDR3 is built from 15 residues. Trimming cost V 5 bases and J 1 base, with 14 bases left between them. CDR3 amino acids: CASSPRQKGNTEAFF. CDR3 DNA sequence: TGTGCCAGCAGTCCAAGACAGAAGGGGAACACTGAAGCTTTCTTT.

This clonotype came up a few times. This chain links TRBV11-2 with TRBJ1-1; the D gene is possibly TRBD1 (5 bases). The CDR3 consists of 16 residues. V lost 2 bases and J lost 1, with 14 bases in between. CDR1 SGHAT and CDR2 FQNNGV come from the germline V gene. The CDR3 sequence is CASSLRSGTGNTEAFF. The DNA of the CDR3 is TGTGCCAGCAGCTTACGGTCCGGGACGGGGAACACTGAAGCTTTCTTT.

V and J are TRBV2 and TRBJ2-2; D call uncertain. CDR1 and CDR2 from the germline V gene are SNHLY and FYNNEI. The CDR3 loop spans 16 amino acids. Trimming stripped 8 bases from V and 0 bases from J, with 16 bases between. The CDR3 DNA follows: TGTGCCAGCCAGAGCCGCTCGGGTCCGAACACCGGGGAGCTGTTTTTT. Translated, it gives CASQSRSGPNTGELFF.

This clonotype was detected many times. The rearrangement uses TRBV12-3 or TRBV12-4 and TRBJ2-5, with unresolved D. V dropped 5 bases and J dropped 4 bases, with 5 bases sitting between them. The CDR3 spans 11 residues. CDR3 sequence: CASSTRETQYF. The CDR3 DNA reads as TGTGCCAGCAGTACCCGAGAGACCCAGTACTTC.